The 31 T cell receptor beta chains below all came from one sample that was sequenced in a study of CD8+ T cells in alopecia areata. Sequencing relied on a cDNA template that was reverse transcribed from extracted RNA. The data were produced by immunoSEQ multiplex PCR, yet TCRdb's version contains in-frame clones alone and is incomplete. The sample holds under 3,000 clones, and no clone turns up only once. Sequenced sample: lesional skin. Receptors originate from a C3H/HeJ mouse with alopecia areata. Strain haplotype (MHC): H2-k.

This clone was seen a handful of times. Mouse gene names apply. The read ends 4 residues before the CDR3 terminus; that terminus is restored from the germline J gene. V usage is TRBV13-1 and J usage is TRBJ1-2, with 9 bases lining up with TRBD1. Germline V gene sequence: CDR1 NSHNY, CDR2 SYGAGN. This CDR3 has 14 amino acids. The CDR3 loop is CASSLGDREDDYTF. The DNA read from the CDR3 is TGTGCCAGCAGCTTGGGGGACAGGGAGGAC.

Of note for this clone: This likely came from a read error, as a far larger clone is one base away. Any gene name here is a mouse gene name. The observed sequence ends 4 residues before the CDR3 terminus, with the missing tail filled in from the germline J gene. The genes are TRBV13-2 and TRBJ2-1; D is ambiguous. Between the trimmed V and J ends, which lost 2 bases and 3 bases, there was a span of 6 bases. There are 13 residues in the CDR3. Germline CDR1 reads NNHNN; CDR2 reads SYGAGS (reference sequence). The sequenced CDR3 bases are TGTGCCAGCGGTGACAGCGGCTATGCT. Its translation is CASGDSGYA. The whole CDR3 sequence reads CASGDSGYAEQFF.

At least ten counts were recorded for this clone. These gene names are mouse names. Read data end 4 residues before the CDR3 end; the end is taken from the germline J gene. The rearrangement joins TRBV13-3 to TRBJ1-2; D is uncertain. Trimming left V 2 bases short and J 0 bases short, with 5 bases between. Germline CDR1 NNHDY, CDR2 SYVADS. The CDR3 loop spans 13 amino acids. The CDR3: CASSEQANSDYTF. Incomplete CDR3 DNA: TGTGCCAGCAGTGAGCAGGCAAACTCC.

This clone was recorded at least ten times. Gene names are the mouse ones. The covered CDR3 bases are TGTGCTAGCAGTTTATCACATGCAGAA. It is translated as CASSLSHAE. The full CDR3 reads CASSLSHAETLYF. The chain couples TRBV29 to TRBJ2-3; D remains ambiguous. The read terminates 4 residues before the CDR3 end, so the remaining end is supplied by the germline J gene. Per the germline V gene, CDR1 is MSHET and CDR2 is SYDVDS. CDR3 length: 13 amino acids. The V end was cut by 0 bases, the J end by 2 bases, with 3 bases between.

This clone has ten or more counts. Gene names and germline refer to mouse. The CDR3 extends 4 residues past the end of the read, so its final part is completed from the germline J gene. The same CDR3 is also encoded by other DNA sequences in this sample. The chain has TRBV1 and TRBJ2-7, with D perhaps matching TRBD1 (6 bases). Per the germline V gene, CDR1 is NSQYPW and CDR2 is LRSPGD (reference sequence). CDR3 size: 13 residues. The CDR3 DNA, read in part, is TGCACCTGCAGTGCCCGGGACAATTAT. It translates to CTCSARDNY. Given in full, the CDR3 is CTCSARDNYEQYF.

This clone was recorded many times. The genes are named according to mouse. Partial CDR3 DNA: TGTGCCAGCAGTATTGCAAACACA. As protein: CASSIANT. The CDR3, in full, reads CASSIANTEVFF. V and J are TRBV19 and TRBJ1-1, with D uncertain. The read is 4 residues too short to cover the CDR3 end, so that end is filled in from the germline J gene. The germline V gene has CDR1 FNHDT and CDR2 SITEND (reference sequence). The CDR3 is 12 residues long. The V end was cut by 2 bases, the J end by 0 bases, with 2 bases between.

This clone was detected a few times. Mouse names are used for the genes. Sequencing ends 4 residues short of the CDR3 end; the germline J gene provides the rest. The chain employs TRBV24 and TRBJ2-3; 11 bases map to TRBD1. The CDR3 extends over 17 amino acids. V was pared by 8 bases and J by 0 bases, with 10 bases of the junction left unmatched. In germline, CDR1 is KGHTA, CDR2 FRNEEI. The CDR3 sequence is CASGEGDRGASAETLYF. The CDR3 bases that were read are TGTGCCAGCGGTGAAGGGGACAGGGGGGCTAGTGCAGAA.

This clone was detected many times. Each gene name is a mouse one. Partial CDR3 DNA: TGTGCCAGCAGTATAATGGTTCTGTAT. It translates to CASSIMVLY. The CDR3, in full, reads CASSIMVLYEQYF. The chain combines TRBV19 with TRBJ2-7, with unresolved D. The read terminates 4 residues before the CDR3 end, so the remaining end is supplied by the germline J gene. The CDR3 is 13 amino acids. Germline V gene lookup returns CDR1 FNHDT and CDR2 SITEND (reference sequence).

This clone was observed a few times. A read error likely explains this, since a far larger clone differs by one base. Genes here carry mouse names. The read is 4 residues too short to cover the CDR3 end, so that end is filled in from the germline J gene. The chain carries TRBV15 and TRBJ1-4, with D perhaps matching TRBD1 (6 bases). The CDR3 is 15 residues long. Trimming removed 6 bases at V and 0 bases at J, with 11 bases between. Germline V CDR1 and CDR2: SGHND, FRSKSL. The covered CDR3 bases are TGTGCCAGCAGCCCCACAGGGATTTCCAACGAA. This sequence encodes CASSPTGISNE. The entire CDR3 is CASSPTGISNERLFF.

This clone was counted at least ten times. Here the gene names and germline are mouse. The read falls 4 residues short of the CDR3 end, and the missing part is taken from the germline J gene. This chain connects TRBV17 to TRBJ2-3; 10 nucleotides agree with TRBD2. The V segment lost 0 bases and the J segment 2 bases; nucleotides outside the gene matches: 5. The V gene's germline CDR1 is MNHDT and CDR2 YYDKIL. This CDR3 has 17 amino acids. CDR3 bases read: TGTGCTAGCAGTAGAGACCTGGGGGGGCGCTTTGCAGAA. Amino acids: CASSRDLGGRFAE. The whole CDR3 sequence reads CASSRDLGGRFAETLYF.

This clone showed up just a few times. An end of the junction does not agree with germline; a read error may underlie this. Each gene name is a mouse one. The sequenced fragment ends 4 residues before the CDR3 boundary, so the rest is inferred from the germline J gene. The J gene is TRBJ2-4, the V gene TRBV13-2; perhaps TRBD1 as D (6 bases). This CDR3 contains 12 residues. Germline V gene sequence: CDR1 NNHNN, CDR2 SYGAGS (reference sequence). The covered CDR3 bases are TGTGCCAGCAGTGACAGGCAAAAC. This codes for CASSDRQN. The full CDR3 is CASSDRQNTLYF.

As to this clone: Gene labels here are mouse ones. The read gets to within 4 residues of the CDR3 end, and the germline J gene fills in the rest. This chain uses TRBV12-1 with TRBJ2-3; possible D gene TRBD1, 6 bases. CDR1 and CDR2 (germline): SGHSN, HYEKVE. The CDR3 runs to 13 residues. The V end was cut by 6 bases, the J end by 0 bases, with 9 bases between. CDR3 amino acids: CASKGDSAETLYF. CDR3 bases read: TGTGCCAGCAAGGGGGACAGTGCAGAA.

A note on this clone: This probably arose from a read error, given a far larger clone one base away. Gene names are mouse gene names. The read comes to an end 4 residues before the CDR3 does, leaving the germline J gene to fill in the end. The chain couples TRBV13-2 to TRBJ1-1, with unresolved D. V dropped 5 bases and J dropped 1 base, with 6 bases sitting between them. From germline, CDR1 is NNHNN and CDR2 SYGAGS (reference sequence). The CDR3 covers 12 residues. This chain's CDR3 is CASGPRNTEVFF. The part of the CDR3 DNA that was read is TGTGCCAGCGGCCCCAGAAACACA.

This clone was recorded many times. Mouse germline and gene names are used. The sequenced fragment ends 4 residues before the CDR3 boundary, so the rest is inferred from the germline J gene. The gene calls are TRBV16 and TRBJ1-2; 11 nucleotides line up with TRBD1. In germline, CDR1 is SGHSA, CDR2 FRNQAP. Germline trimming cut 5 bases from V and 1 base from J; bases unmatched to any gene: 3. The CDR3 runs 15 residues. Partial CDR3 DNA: TGTGCAAGCAGCCCCGGGACAGGGGGAAACTCC. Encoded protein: CASSPGTGGNS. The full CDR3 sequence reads CASSPGTGGNSDYTF.

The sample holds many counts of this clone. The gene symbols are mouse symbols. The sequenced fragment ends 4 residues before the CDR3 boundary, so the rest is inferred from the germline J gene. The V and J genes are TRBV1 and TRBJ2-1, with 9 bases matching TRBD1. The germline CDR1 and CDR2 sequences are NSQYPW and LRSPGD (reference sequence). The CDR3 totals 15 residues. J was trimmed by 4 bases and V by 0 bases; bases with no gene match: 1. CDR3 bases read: TGCACCTGCAGTGCAGAGGGGACAGGGTATGCT. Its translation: CTCSAEGTGYA. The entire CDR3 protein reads CTCSAEGTGYAEQFF. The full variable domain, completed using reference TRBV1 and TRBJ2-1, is VTLLEQNPRWRLVPRGQAVNLRCILKNSQYPWMSWYQQDLQKQLQWLFTLRSPGDKEVKSLPGADYLATRVTDTELRLQVANMSQGRTLYCTCSAEGTGYAEQFFGPGTRLTVL.

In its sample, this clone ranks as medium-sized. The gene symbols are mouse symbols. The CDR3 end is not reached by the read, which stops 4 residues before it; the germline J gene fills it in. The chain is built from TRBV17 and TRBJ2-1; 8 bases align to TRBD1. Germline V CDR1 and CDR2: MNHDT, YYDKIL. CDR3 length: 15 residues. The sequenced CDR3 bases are TGTGCTAGCAGTAGAGTGGCAGGGGGCTGGGCT. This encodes CASSRVAGGWA. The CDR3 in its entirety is CASSRVAGGWAEQFF.

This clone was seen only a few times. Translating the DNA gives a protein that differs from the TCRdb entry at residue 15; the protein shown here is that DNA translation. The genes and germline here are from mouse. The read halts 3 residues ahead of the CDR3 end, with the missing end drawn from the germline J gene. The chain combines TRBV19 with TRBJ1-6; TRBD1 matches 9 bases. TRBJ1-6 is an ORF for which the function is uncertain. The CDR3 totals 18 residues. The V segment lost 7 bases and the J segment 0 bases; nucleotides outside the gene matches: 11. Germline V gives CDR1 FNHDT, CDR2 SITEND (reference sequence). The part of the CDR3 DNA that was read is TGTGCCAGCGGTGATGCGGACAGGGGCACTTCCTATAATTCGCCC. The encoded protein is CASGDADRGTSYNSP. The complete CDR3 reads CASGDADRGTSYNSPLYF.

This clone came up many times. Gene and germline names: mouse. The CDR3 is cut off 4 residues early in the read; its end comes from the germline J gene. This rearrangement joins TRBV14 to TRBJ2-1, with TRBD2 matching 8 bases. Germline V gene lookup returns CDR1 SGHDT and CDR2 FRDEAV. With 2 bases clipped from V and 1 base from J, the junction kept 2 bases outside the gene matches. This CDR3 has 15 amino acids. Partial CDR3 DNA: TGTGCCAGCAGTTTAATGGGGGGGAACTATGCT. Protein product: CASSLMGGNYA. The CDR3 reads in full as CASSLMGGNYAEQFF.

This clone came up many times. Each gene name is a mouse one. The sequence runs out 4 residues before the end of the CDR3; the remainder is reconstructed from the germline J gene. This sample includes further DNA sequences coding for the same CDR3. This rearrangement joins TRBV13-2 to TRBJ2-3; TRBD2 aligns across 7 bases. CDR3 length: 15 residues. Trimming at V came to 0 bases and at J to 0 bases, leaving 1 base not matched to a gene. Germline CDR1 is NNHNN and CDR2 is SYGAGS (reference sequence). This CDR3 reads CASGDVWGSAETLYF. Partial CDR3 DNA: TGTGCCAGCGGTGATGTCTGGGGGAGTGCAGAA.

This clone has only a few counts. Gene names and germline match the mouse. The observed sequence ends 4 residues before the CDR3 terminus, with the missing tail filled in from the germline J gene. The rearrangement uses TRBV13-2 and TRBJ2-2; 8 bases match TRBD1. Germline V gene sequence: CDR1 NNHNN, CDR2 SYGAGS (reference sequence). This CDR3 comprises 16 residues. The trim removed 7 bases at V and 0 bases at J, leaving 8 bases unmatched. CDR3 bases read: TGTGCCAGCAGTATCCTGGACAGGGCAAACACCGGG. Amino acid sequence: CASSILDRANTG. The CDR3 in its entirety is CASSILDRANTGQLYF.

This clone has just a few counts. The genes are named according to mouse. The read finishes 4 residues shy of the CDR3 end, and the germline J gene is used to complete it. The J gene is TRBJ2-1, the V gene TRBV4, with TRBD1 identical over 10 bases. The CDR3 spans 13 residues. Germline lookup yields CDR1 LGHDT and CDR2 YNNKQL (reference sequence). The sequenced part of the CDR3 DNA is TGTGCCAGCAGCCGACAGGGGGCAGCT. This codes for CASSRQGAA. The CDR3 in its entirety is CASSRQGAAEQFF.

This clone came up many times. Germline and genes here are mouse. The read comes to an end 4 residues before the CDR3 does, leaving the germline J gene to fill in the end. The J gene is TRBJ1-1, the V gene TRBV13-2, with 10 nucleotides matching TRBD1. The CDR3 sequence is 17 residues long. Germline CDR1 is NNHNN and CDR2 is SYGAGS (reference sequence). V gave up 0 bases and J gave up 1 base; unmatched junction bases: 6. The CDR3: CASGDAGTGEGNTEVFF. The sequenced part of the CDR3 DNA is TGTGCCAGCGGTGATGCAGGGACAGGGGAGGGAAACACA.

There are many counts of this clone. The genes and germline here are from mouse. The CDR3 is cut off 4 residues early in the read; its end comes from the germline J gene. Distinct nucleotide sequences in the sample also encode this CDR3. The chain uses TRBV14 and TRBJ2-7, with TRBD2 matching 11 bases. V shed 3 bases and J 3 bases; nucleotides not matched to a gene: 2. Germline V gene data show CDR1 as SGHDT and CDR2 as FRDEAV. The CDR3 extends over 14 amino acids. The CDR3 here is CASSSGTGGYEQYF. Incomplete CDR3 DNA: TGTGCCAGCAGTTCCGGGACTGGGGGCTAT.

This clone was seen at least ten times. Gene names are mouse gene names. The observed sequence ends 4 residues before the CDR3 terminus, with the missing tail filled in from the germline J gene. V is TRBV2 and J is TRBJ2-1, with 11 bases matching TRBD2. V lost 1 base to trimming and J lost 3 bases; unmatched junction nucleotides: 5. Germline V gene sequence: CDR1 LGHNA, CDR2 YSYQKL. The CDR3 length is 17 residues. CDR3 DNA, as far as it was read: TGTGCCAGCAGCCAAGGCCGGGACTGGGGGTTCTATGCT. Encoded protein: CASSQGRDWGFYA. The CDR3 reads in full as CASSQGRDWGFYAEQFF.

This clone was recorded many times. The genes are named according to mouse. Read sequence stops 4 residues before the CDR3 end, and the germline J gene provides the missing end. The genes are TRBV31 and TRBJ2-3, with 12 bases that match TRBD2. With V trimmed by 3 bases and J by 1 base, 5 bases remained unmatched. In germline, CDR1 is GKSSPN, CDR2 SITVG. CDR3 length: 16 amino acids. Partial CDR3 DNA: TGTGCCTGGAGATCCGGGACTGGGGGGCGTGCAGAA. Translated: CAWRSGTGGRAE. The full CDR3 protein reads CAWRSGTGGRAETLYF.

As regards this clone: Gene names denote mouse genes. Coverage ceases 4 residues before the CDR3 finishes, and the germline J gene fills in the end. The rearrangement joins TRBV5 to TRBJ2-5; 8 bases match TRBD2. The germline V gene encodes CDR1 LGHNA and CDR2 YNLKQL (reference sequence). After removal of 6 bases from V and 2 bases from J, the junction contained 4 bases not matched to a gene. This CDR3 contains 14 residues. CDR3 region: CASSIWGGQDTQYF. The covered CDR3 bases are TGTGCCAGCAGTATTTGGGGGGGCCAAGAC.

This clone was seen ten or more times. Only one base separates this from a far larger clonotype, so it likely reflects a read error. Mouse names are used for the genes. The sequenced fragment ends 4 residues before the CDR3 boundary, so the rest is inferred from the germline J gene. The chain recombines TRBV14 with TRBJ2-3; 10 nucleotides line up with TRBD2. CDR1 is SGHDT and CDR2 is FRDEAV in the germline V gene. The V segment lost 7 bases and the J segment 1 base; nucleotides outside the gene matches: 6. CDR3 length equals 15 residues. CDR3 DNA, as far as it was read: TGTGCCAGCCCCGGGACTGGGGCGCGTGCAGAA. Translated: CASPGTGARAE. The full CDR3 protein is CASPGTGARAETLYF.

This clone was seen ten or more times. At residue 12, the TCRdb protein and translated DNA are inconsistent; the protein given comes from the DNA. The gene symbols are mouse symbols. The covered CDR3 bases are TGTGCCAGCAGTAGACAGGGCTTTTCTGGAAATACG. This gives the protein CASSRQGFSGNT. The entire CDR3 protein reads CASSRQGFSGNTLYF. The chain combines TRBV19 with TRBJ1-3; 7 bases align to TRBD1. The read comes to an end 3 residues before the CDR3 does, leaving the germline J gene to fill in the end. The ends lost 3 bases at V and 0 bases at J; junction bases unmatched: 3. Germline CDR1 is FNHDT and CDR2 is SITEND (reference sequence). The CDR3 runs to 15 residues. The full variable domain, completed using reference TRBV19 and TRBJ1-3, is GGIITQTPKFLIGQEGQKLTLKCQQNFNHDTMYWYRQDSGKGLRLIYYSITENDLQKGDLSEGYDASREKKSSFSLTVTSAQKNEMAVFLCASSRQGFSGNTLYFGEGSRLIVV.

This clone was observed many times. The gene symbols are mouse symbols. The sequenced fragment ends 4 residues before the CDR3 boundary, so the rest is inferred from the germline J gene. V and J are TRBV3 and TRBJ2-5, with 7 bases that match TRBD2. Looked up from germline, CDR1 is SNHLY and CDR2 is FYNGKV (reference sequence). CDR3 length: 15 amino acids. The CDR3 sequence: CASSLAPGGEDTQYF. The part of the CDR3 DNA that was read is TGTGCCAGCAGCTTAGCGCCCGGGGGGGAAGAC.

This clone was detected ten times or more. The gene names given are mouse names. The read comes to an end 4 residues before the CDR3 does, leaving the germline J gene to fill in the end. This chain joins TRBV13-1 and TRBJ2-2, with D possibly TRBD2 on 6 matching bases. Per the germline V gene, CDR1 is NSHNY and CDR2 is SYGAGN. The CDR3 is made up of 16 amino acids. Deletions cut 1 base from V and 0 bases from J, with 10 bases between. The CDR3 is CASSDTRGANTGQLYF. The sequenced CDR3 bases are TGTGCCAGCAGTGATACCCGGGGGGCAAACACCGGG.

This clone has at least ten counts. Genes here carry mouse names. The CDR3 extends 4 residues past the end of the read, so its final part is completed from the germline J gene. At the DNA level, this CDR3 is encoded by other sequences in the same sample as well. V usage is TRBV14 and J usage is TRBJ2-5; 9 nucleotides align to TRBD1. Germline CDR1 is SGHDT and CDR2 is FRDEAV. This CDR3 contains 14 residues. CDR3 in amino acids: CASSFGDREDTQYF. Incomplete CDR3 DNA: TGTGCCAGCAGTTTCGGGGACAGGGAGGAC.